The 30 T cell receptor beta chains below were found in one sample sequenced in a study of blood T cell repertoires in COVID-19. The assay was immunoSEQ multiplex PCR, and TCRdb's table has in-frame clones only and misses some. The sample shows over 100,000 clones, more than 70% of them seen only once. Sequenced material: peripheral blood. The receptors shown here come from a man aged 45-65 years with acute or convalescent COVID-19.

The chain links TRBV9 to TRBJ2-4; D may be TRBD2 (6 bases). The CDR3 is 13 amino acids. Between the trimmed V and J ends, which lost 4 bases and 6 bases, there was a span of 11 bases. Germline V gene lookup returns CDR1 SGDLS and CDR2 YYNGEE. In nucleotides, the CDR3 is TGTGCCAGCAGCCTGGGACTGGGAAACATTCAGTACTTC. Amino acids: CASSLGLGNIQYF.

The gene calls are TRBV6-5 and TRBJ1-1, with 8 bases that match TRBD1. Germline CDR1 and CDR2: MNHEY and SVGAGI. The CDR3 totals 14 residues. Trimming took 7 bases from V and 1 from J; bases not matched to a gene: 5. The CDR3 loop reads CASIRGTGNTEAFF. The CDR3 DNA is TGTGCCAGCATACGCGGGACAGGGAACACTGAAGCTTTCTTT.

The CDR3 DNA sequence: TGTGCCAGCAGCTTCGGGACTAGCGGGGGGGCAGACCAGTACTTC. Its protein is CASSFGTSGGADQYF. J is TRBJ2-5 and V is TRBV11-2, with 16 positions matching TRBD2. The V gene's germline CDR1 is SGHAT and CDR2 FQNNGV. J gave up 10 bases and V 3 bases, and 5 bases lay outside the gene matches. The CDR3 sequence is 15 residues long. The full variable domain, with the rest looked up from reference TRBV11-2 and TRBJ2-5, is EAGVAQSPRYKIIEKRQSVAFWCNPISGHATLYWYQQILGQGPKLLIQFQNNGVVDDSQLPKDRFSAERLKGVDSTLKIQPAKLEDSAVYLCASSFGTSGGADQYFGPGTRLLVL.

V usage is TRBV6-1 and J usage is TRBJ1-1, with TRBD1 as a possible D gene (6 bases). There are 16 residues in the CDR3. Deletions cut 4 bases from V and 2 bases from J, with 17 bases between. Looked up from germline, CDR1 is MNHNS and CDR2 is SASEGT. The CDR3 sequence is CASSGPLQGLNTEAFF. DNA of the CDR3: TGTGCCAGCAGTGGCCCCCTACAGGGCTTAAACACTGAAGCTTTCTTT.

This chain uses TRBV18 with TRBJ1-5; D is unclear. Germline values: CDR1 KGHSH, CDR2 LQKENI. V lost 5 bases, J lost 0 bases, and 8 bases lay in between. The CDR3 spans 14 residues. CDR3 residues: CASSFSGSNQPQHF. CDR3 coding DNA: TGTGCCAGCTCATTCTCGGGTAGCAATCAGCCCCAGCATTTT.

The chain carries TRBV5-1 and TRBJ1-4; D gene uncertain. The V end was cut by 0 bases, the J end by 8 bases, with 17 bases between. The CDR3 extends over 16 amino acids. The germline V gene has CDR1 SGHRS and CDR2 YFSETQ. The CDR3 region is CASSLVVAGSGEKLFF. The DNA of the CDR3 is TGCGCCAGCAGCTTGGTAGTGGCAGGTAGTGGCGAAAAACTGTTTTTT.

The chain carries TRBV7-9 and TRBJ2-3; the D gene is possibly TRBD1 (5 bases). Trimming shortened V by 1 base and J by 3 bases, and 8 bases separated the two germline ends. CDR1 and CDR2 (germline): SEHNR, FQNEAQ (reference sequence). The CDR3 is made up of 14 amino acids. The CDR3: CASSLGGATDTQYF. CDR3 nucleotides: TGTGCCAGCAGCTTAGGTGGGGCGACAGATACGCAGTATTTT. Combining the CDR3 with reference TRBV7-9 and TRBJ2-3 gives the whole variable domain DTGVSQNPRHKITKRGQNVTFRCDPISEHNRLYWYRQTLGQGPEFLTYFQNEAQLEKSRLLSDRFSAERPKGSFSTLEIQRTEQGDSAMYLCASSLGGATDTQYFGPGTRLTVL.

This sequence joins TRBV5-1 and TRBJ2-2; tentatively, D is TRBD1 (6 bases). The CDR3 runs 16 residues. V was clipped by 4 bases and J by 4 bases, with 17 bases between them. Per germline, CDR1 SGHRS and CDR2 YFSETQ. This CDR3 is CASSPDSGTGTGELFF. The CDR3 region has the DNA TGCGCCAGCAGCCCGGACAGCGGAACCGGCACCGGGGAGCTGTTTTTT.

The chain is built from TRBV11-2 and TRBJ2-5; a possible D gene is TRBD1 (5 bases). Germline lookup yields CDR1 SGHAT and CDR2 FQNNGV. This CDR3 is 14 amino acids long. V was shortened by 2 bases and J by 5 bases, with 12 bases between the two germline ends. CDR3 sequence (DNA): TGTGCCAGCAGCTTACGGGCAGGGTGGGAGACCCAGTACTTC. Its translation: CASSLRAGWETQYF.

This chain uses TRBV3-1 (or the pseudogene TRBV3-2) with TRBJ2-5; 10 nucleotides match TRBD2. CDR3 size: 19 residues. Germline CDR1 LGHDT, CDR2 YNNKEL (reference sequence). The junction had 15 bases not matched to a gene; V was cut back by 0 bases and J by 5 bases. The chain's CDR3 is CASSQESGLAGARRETQYF. The CDR3 DNA reads TGTGCCAGCAGCCAAGAAAGCGGTCTAGCGGGGGCGCGGCGGGAGACCCAGTACTTC.

In nucleotides, the CDR3 is TGTGCCAGCAGTAGGACAGGAAGAACTAACTATGGCTACACCTTC. It yields the protein CASSRTGRTNYGYTF. The chain joins TRBV2 to TRBJ1-2; 7 nucleotides align to TRBD1. This CDR3 has 15 amino acids. The ends lost 5 bases at V and 0 bases at J; junction bases unmatched: 6. Per germline, CDR1 SNHLY and CDR2 FYNNEI.

The chain recombines TRBV4-1 with TRBJ2-1; TRBD2 aligns across 12 bases. This CDR3 is 16 amino acids long. Losses at the gene ends were 5 bases for V and 9 bases for J; bases not matched to a gene: 11. Germline loops: CDR1 MGHRA, CDR2 YSYEKL. This CDR3 reads CASSSTRLAGDGEQFF. CDR3 nucleotide sequence: TGCGCCAGCAGCTCCACTCGACTAGCGGGAGATGGTGAGCAGTTCTTC.

The chain employs TRBV28 and TRBJ1-3; TRBD1 agrees at 8 bases. Trimming removed 5 bases from V and 4 bases from J; junction bases left unmatched: 4. Germline loops: CDR1 MDHEN, CDR2 SYDVKM. The CDR3 length is 14 residues. Here the CDR3 DNA reads TGTGCCAGCAGTCCCCGGGACAGGGGAAACACCATATATTTT. Translating gives CASSPRDRGNTIYF.

The chain employs TRBV5-1 and TRBJ1-1; D unclear. Trimming stripped 1 base from V and 0 bases from J, with 7 bases between. The CDR3 runs 14 residues. From germline, CDR1 is SGHRS and CDR2 YFSETQ. The CDR3 nucleotides are TGCGCCAGCAGCTTGACAGACATGAACACTGAAGCTTTCTTT. Encoded protein: CASSLTDMNTEAFF.

The chain is built from TRBV11-2 and TRBJ1-3; tentative D call: TRBD1 (6 bases). This CDR3 comprises 15 residues. V lost 2 bases, J lost 4 bases, and 12 bases lay in between. CDR1 and CDR2 (germline): SGHAT, FQNNGV. The CDR3 spells CASSLSRGSGNTIYF. CDR3 coding DNA: TGTGCCAGCAGCTTAAGCAGGGGTTCGGGAAACACCATATATTTT.

J is TRBJ2-4 and V is TRBV2; 7 bases are a match to TRBD1. The V gene's germline CDR1 is SNHLY and CDR2 FYNNEI. CDR3 length: 14 amino acids. V shed 3 bases, J shed 5 bases, and the junction held 4 bases outside the gene matches. The chain's CDR3 is CASSEDRLQNIQYF. The CDR3 bases are TGTGCCAGCAGTGAGGACAGGCTCCAAAACATTCAGTACTTC.

This clone has just a few counts. The chain couples TRBV11-2 to TRBJ2-1; 9 bases match TRBD2. V shed 5 bases, J shed 2 bases, and the junction held 4 bases outside the gene matches. CDR1 is SGHAT and CDR2 is FQNNGV in the germline V gene. The CDR3 length is 15 residues. The CDR3 here is CASSPSGGTYNEQFF. The CDR3 bases are TGTGCCAGCAGCCCCAGCGGGGGGACCTACAATGAGCAGTTCTTC.

The chain couples TRBV2 to TRBJ1-2; D is unresolved. Trimming shortened V by 6 bases and J by 2 bases, and 13 bases separated the two germline ends. This CDR3 comprises 14 residues. CDR1 and CDR2 (germline): SNHLY, FYNNEI. The CDR3 spells CASSQIPANYGYTF. CDR3 nucleotide sequence: TGTGCCAGCAGCCAAATCCCCGCGAACTATGGCTACACCTTC. The full variable domain, its missing parts supplied by reference TRBV2 and TRBJ1-2, is EPEVTQTPSHQVTQMGQEVILRCVPISNHLYFYWYRQILGQKVEFLVSFYNNEISEKSEIFDDQFSVERPDGSNFTLKIRSTKLEDSAMYFCASSQIPANYGYTFGSGTRLTVV.

This clone was detected only a few times. The CDR3 loop reads CASSWGQPSYGYTF. CDR3 coding DNA: TGTGCCAGCAGCTGGGGACAGCCTAGCTATGGCTACACCTTC. The J gene is TRBJ1-2, the V gene TRBV7-3; 7 bases map to TRBD1. CDR1 and CDR2 from the germline V gene are SGHTA and FQGTGA. The V gene end was trimmed by 4 bases and the J gene end by 4 bases; junction bases not matched to a gene: 6. The CDR3 has 14 residues.

This sequence joins TRBV18 and TRBJ1-1, with D tentatively TRBD1 (5 bases). CDR3 length equals 15 residues. The V gene lost 1 base and the J gene lost 0 bases, with 9 bases spanning the gap. CDR1 is KGHSH and CDR2 is LQKENI in the germline V gene. The CDR3 is CASSPQGFMNTEAFF. In DNA, the CDR3 is TGTGCCAGCTCACCACAGGGGTTCATGAACACTGAAGCTTTCTTT. The whole variable domain, remainder taken from reference TRBV18 and TRBJ1-1, is NAGVMQNPRHLVRRRGQEARLRCSPMKGHSHVYWYRQLPEEGLKFMVYLQKENIIDESGMPKERFSAEFPKEGPSILRIQQVVRGDSAAYFCASSPQGFMNTEAFFGQGTRLTVV.

V is TRBV5-1 and J is TRBJ2-1, with D maybe TRBD2 (5 bases). V lost 0 bases and J lost 5, with 15 bases in between. Germline V gives CDR1 SGHRS, CDR2 YFSETQ. The CDR3 runs 16 residues. DNA of the CDR3: TGCGCCAGCAGCTTGGTTTCCGGGATGGGTCACAATGAGCAGTTCTTC. This encodes CASSLVSGMGHNEQFF.

The chain is built from TRBV3-1 (or the pseudogene TRBV3-2) and TRBJ1-1, with 8 positions matching TRBD1. V was clipped by 4 bases and J by 7 bases; unmatched bases: 5. This CDR3 has 13 residues. Germline-derived CDR1 and CDR2 are LGHDT and YNNKEL (reference sequence). CDR3 loop: CASSRGQAFEAFF. As DNA, the CDR3 is TGTGCCAGCAGCCGGGGACAGGCATTTGAAGCTTTCTTT.

The V call is TRBV5-1, the J call TRBJ2-1; D is perhaps TRBD2 (6 bases). This CDR3 spans 14 amino acids. Germline CDR1 is SGHRS and CDR2 is YFSETQ. The V end lost 4 bases, the J end lost 5 bases, and 13 bases lay between the germline ends. The CDR3 spells CASSPFSGDNEQFF. CDR3 DNA: TGCGCCAGCAGCCCCTTTAGCGGAGACAATGAGCAGTTCTTC.

V gene TRBV5-1 combines with J gene TRBJ1-6, with 9 positions matching TRBD1. Germline CDR1 is SGHRS and CDR2 is YFSETQ. The CDR3 contains 16 residues. The junction had 4 bases not matched to a gene; V was cut back by 4 bases and J by 2 bases. CDR3 bases: TGCGCCAGCAGCGACCGGGACAGGGCCTATAATTCACCCCTCCACTTT. Residues: CASSDRDRAYNSPLHF. Looking up the rest from reference TRBV5-1 and TRBJ1-6 gives the full variable domain: KAGVTQTPRYLIKTRGQQVTLSCSPISGHRSVSWYQQTPGQGLQFLFEYFSETQRNKGNFPGRFSGRQFSNSRSEMNVSTLELGDSALYLCASSDRDRAYNSPLHFGNGTRLTVT.

The rearrangement links TRBV2 to TRBJ1-5; D uncertain. This CDR3 comprises 13 residues. Deletions cut 7 bases from V and 6 bases from J, with 13 bases between. From germline, CDR1 is SNHLY and CDR2 FYNNEI. The DNA for the CDR3 is TGTGCCAGCACCTCCTCTACGAGTCAGCCCCAGCATTTT. It specifies CASTSSTSQPQHF. Supplemented by reference TRBV2 and TRBJ1-5, the full variable domain reads EPEVTQTPSHQVTQMGQEVILRCVPISNHLYFYWYRQILGQKVEFLVSFYNNEISEKSEIFDDQFSVERPDGSNFTLKIRSTKLEDSAMYFCASTSSTSQPQHFGDGTRLSIL.

As for this clone: Compared with germline, one end of the junction differs, possibly owing to a read error. The genes are TRBV10-1 and TRBJ2-1; D not resolved. The length of the CDR3 is 13 residues. Germline V gives CDR1 WNHNN, CDR2 SYGVQD (reference sequence). For the CDR3, the DNA is TGCGCCAGCAGTGAGATCTCCGACAATGAGCAGTTCTTC. This gives the protein CASSEISDNEQFF.

The rearrangement joins TRBV9 to TRBJ2-5; TRBD2 matches at 10 bases. Germline V gene data show CDR1 as SGDLS and CDR2 as YYNGEE. The V segment lost 0 bases and the J segment 5 bases; nucleotides outside the gene matches: 7. The CDR3 contains 16 residues. CDR3 in amino acids: CASSVGASGSRETQYF. CDR3 DNA: TGTGCCAGCAGCGTAGGGGCTAGCGGGAGTAGGGAGACCCAGTACTTC.

The CDR3 bases are TGTGCCAGCAGTTTAGGGGGACAGAATATTCAGTACTTC. Translated, it gives CASSLGGQNIQYF. The chain has TRBV12-3 or TRBV12-4 and TRBJ2-4; 7 bases are a match to TRBD1. This CDR3 comprises 13 residues. V was clipped by 1 base and J by 10 bases; unmatched bases: 4.

As for this clone: A read error may account for a junction end that differs from germline. The genes are TRBV6-1 and TRBJ2-7; no firm D call. The CDR3 consists of 14 residues. CDR1 is MNHNS, CDR2 SASEGT, per germline. The CDR3 coding sequence is TGTGCCAGCAGTGAAATCACGACCTCCCGGGTTGTTGACTTC. Translated: CASSEITTSRVVDF.

The chain recombines TRBV6-2 or TRBV6-3 with TRBJ1-3, with a possible D match to TRBD1 (6 bases). The V and J ends lost 6 bases and 5 bases respectively, with 14 bases between them. The CDR3 consists of 14 residues. CDR1 MNHEY and CDR2 SVGEGT come from the germline V gene. CDR3 nucleotide sequence: TGTGCCAGCAGCCTCAGGGGACGACGAAACACCATATATTTT. Its translation: CASSLRGRRNTIYF.